This T cell receptor (beta chain) was identified in a study of breast tumors, draining lymph nodes, adjacent tissues. Points from the study as a whole: Tumors had less TCR diversity than lymph nodes, more than nontumor tissue. Tumor and nontumor repertoires were significantly more similar in luminal-like than in basal-like breast cancer. Most tumor T cells seemingly derive from lymph node, then expand in tumor.

The sample holds many counts of this clonotype. Its matching antigen is unknown. With a much larger clone just one base away, this may be a read error. The germline gives CDR1 SGHVS, CDR2 FNYEAQ. This CDR3 is built from 15 residues. TCRdb redid the calling of the multiplex PCR reads with MiXCR, one entry per CDR3 protein. The repertoire has 15,000 to 20,000 distinct CDR3 sequences, 45% of them found once; the top ten carry 13%. Sequenced sample: tumor-adjacent breast tissue. This TCR was recovered from a female donor with breast cancer. Some clones in this sample may be carry-over from other donors' samples. The chain recombines TRBV7-6 with TRBJ2-6; the D gene could be TRBD1 or TRBD2 (6 bases each). The CDR3 region is CASSPTQTGANVLPF. CDR3 DNA sequence: TGTGCCAGCAGCCCAACTCAAACGGGGGCCAACGTCCTGCCTTTC.